These 18 T cell receptor beta chains were sequenced from one sample in a study of shared clonotypes between healthy human individuals. Only in-frame clones appear in the TCRdb table, and some are missing; sequencing was by immunoSEQ multiplex PCR. The top ten hold 0.89% of the sample, which has around 990,000 clones, 60% to 80% seen once. The sample taken for sequencing was memory CD4+ T cells from PBMCs. The subset: CD45RA-negative fraction. The receptors shown here come from a man between 18 and 29 years old in good health. Some clones in this sample may be carry-over from other donors' samples.

The CDR3, as DNA: TGCAGCGTTGAAGGGGGCTCCGGGATCGACTATGGCTACACCTTC. It is translated as CSVEGGSGIDYGYTF. The chain couples TRBV29-1 to TRBJ1-2; maybe TRBD1 (5 bases). The V end was cut by 1 base, the J end by 3 bases, with 15 bases between. CDR1 is SQVTM, CDR2 ANQGSEA, per germline. The length of the CDR3 is 15 residues.

A note on this clone: One end of the junction does not line up with germline, which may come from a read error. This rearrangement joins TRBV7-2 to TRBJ1-5, with a weak D call TRBD1 (5 bases). CDR1 and CDR2 (germline): SGHTA, FQGNSA. This CDR3 comprises 15 residues. CDR3 DNA: TGTGCCAGCAGTTTAGGGATAGGGGGCAATCAGCCCCAGCATTTT. It codes for CASSLGIGGNQPQHF.

The gene calls are TRBV5-1 and TRBJ2-5, with TRBD1 identical over 7 bases. CDR1 SGHRS and CDR2 YFSETQ come from the germline V gene. The CDR3 has 15 residues. Unmatched junction bases numbered 9, after V lost 4 bases and J lost 3 bases. CDR3 sequence: CASSPPQGFKETQYF. CDR3 DNA sequence: TGCGCCAGCAGCCCCCCACAGGGGTTTAAAGAGACCCAGTACTTC.

The rearrangement joins TRBV11-2 to TRBJ1-2, with D possibly matching TRBD1 (6 bases). The germline V gene has CDR1 SGHAT and CDR2 FQNNGV. This CDR3 has 15 amino acids. The V end was cut by 2 bases, the J end by 4 bases, with 14 bases between. The CDR3 loop is CASSLLSGGPYGYTF. The CDR3 DNA is TGTGCCAGCAGCTTACTCTCCGGGGGGCCCTATGGCTACACCTTC.

The chain uses TRBV4-2 and TRBJ2-5; 11 bases map to TRBD2. The CDR3 has 17 residues. Germline V gene sequence: CDR1 LGHNA, CDR2 YNFKEQ. The V gene end was trimmed by 2 bases and the J gene end by 1 base; junction bases not matched to a gene: 6. CDR3 bases: TGTGCCAGCAGCCAAACTAGCGGGAGCGCCATCCAAGAGACCCAGTACTTC. It translates to CASSQTSGSAIQETQYF.

This sequence joins TRBV5-4 and TRBJ2-7; D unresolved. The length of the CDR3 is 15 residues. V gave up 2 bases and J gave up 1 base, with 13 bases separating them. The germline gives CDR1 SGHNT, CDR2 YYREEE (reference sequence). The CDR3 DNA reads TGTGCCAGCAGCTTCTGGGGTAGTCATTCCTACGAGCAGTACTTC. Residues: CASSFWGSHSYEQYF.

The CDR3 protein is CASSESGLNQPQHF. CDR3 bases: TGCGCCAGCAGTGAGTCGGGTTTGAATCAGCCCCAGCATTTT. The V and J genes are TRBV10-2 and TRBJ1-5; no clear D. Germline V gene sequence: CDR1 WSHSY, CDR2 SAAADI. The CDR3 is 14 amino acids. Between the trimmed V and J ends, which lost 0 bases and 4 bases, there was a span of 7 bases.

The chain is built from TRBV28 and TRBJ1-5; D is possibly TRBD1 (5 bases). Germline-derived CDR1 and CDR2 are MDHEN and SYDVKM. This CDR3 is built from 16 residues. Trimming removed 6 bases at V and 1 base at J, with 16 bases between. The CDR3 region has the DNA TGTGCCAGCAGGCCGAGTGGGGCAGTAAGCAATCAGCCCCAGCATTTT. The encoded protein is CASRPSGAVSNQPQHF.

This chain connects TRBV4-2 to TRBJ2-1, with D tentatively TRBD1 or TRBD2 (6 bases each). This CDR3 has 17 residues. V was pared by 2 bases and J by 7 bases, with 21 bases between. Germline CDR1 LGHNA, CDR2 YNFKEQ. The CDR3 loop reads CASSQPGGEDRGNEQFF. CDR3 DNA: TGTGCCAGCAGCCAACCCGGGGGCGAGGACCGAGGGAATGAGCAGTTCTTC.

J is TRBJ2-2 and V is TRBV18; D may be TRBD1 or TRBD2 (5 bases each). V was pared by 3 bases and J by 4 bases, with 12 bases between. The CDR3 covers 15 residues. Germline lookup yields CDR1 KGHSH and CDR2 LQKENI. The CDR3 DNA follows: TGTGCCAGCTCACCCGTCGCAGGGAGCACCGGGGAGCTGTTTTTT. Protein sequence: CASSPVAGSTGELFF.

This chain links TRBV10-2 with TRBJ1-3, with a possible D match to TRBD1 (6 bases). Trimming pared 6 bases from V and 0 bases from J, leaving 15 bases between. Germline CDR1 and CDR2: WSHSY and SAAADI. The CDR3 is made up of 16 amino acids. The CDR3 spells CASSLQGATSGNTIYF. CDR3 nucleotides: TGCGCCAGCAGCCTACAGGGTGCGACCTCTGGAAACACCATATATTTT.

CDR3 protein: CASSPLSGSLREQFF. Here the CDR3 DNA reads TGCGCCAGCAGCCCCCTTAGCGGGTCTCTACGGGAGCAGTTCTTC. The chain uses TRBV5-1 and TRBJ2-1, with 7 bases lining up with TRBD2. The CDR3 totals 15 residues. J lost 10 bases, V lost 4 bases, and 14 bases had no gene match. CDR1 is SGHRS, CDR2 YFSETQ, per germline.

V gene TRBV6-5 combines with J gene TRBJ2-2; D not certain. CDR1 MNHEY and CDR2 SVGAGI come from the germline V gene. This CDR3 has 14 amino acids. V dropped 6 bases and J dropped 0 bases, with 8 bases sitting between them. The CDR3 reads CASSVDPNTGELFF. The CDR3 DNA is TGTGCCAGCAGCGTGGACCCGAACACCGGGGAGCTGTTTTTT.

The gene calls are TRBV28 and TRBJ1-5; D is unresolved. V was pared by 4 bases and J by 8 bases, with 6 bases between. Germline CDR1 is MDHEN and CDR2 is SYDVKM. This CDR3 is built from 11 residues. The CDR3 coding sequence is TGTGCCAGCAGTTCACACGAGCCCCAGCATTTT. Its protein is CASSSHEPQHF.

This sequence joins TRBV11-3 and TRBJ2-6; weak D call: TRBD2 (6 bases). V lost 2 bases and J 0 bases, leaving 14 bases between the germline ends. Looked up from germline, CDR1 is SGHNT and CDR2 is YENEEA. The CDR3 loop spans 18 amino acids. CDR3 in amino acids: CASSLPGEEFSGANVLTF. DNA of the CDR3: TGTGCCAGCAGCTTACCGGGAGAAGAATTCTCTGGGGCCAACGTCCTGACTTTC. Combining the CDR3 with reference TRBV11-3 and TRBJ2-6 gives the whole variable domain EAGVVQSPRYKIIEKKQPVAFWCNPISGHNTLYWYLQNLGQGPELLIRYENEEAVDDSQLPKDRFSAERLKGVDSTLKIQPAELGDSAVYLCASSLPGEEFSGANVLTFGAGSRLTVL.

The chain has TRBV2 and TRBJ1-2, with D perhaps TRBD1 (6 bases). The CDR3 spans 15 residues. Per the germline V gene, CDR1 is SNHLY and CDR2 is FYNNEI. V was clipped by 1 base and J by 1 base, with 10 bases between them. The CDR3 DNA reads TGTGCCAGCAGTGAAGAGGGGGGTGGTAACTATGGCTACACCTTC. Encoded protein: CASSEEGGGNYGYTF.

The chain is built from TRBV12-5 and TRBJ2-1; 10 bases align to TRBD2. V lost 0 bases and J lost 7; bases outside the gene matches: 6. The CDR3 contains 16 residues. Germline V CDR1 and CDR2: LGHNT, FRNRAP. The CDR3 region is CASGLVAGGSRNEQFF. In DNA, the CDR3 is TGTGCTAGTGGTTTGGTAGCGGGGGGGTCCCGGAATGAGCAGTTCTTC. Supplemented by reference TRBV12-5 and TRBJ2-1, the full variable domain reads DARVTQTPRHKVTEMGQEVTMRCQPILGHNTVFWYRQTMMQGLELLAYFRNRAPLDDSGMPKDRFSAEMPDATLATLKIQPSEPRDSAVYFCASGLVAGGSRNEQFFGPGTRLTVL.

This chain uses TRBV7-6 with TRBJ2-7; D is tentatively TRBD1 or TRBD2 (5 bases each). Germline assignment: CDR1 SGHVS and CDR2 FNYEAQ. Trimming stripped 2 bases from V and 2 bases from J, with 10 bases between. The CDR3 sequence is 14 residues long. The CDR3 protein is CASSLNGAAYEQYF. Written as DNA, the CDR3 is TGTGCCAGCAGCTTAAACGGGGCCGCCTACGAGCAGTACTTC.